This T cell receptor (beta chain) was captured by sequencing in a study of T-cell reconstitution after alpha-beta-depleted transplantation in children. Study results and caveats: One year post-transplant, T-cell counts and diversity were largely derived from T cells produced anew. Surviving recipient cells, namely T cells and thymic progenitors, were the source of high day-60 TCRbeta diversity in some patients. Several hundred expanded graft clones reportedly were the source of alpha-beta T cells about two months after transplant.

The germline V gene encodes CDR1 SQVTM and CDR2 ANQGSEA. The germline V and J ends were trimmed by 5 bases and 3 bases, with 16 bases remaining between them. This CDR3 has 14 residues. For TCRbeta, the library was prepared with unique molecular identifiers. In TCRdb, the PCR reads were re-called with MiXCR into one record per CDR3 protein. Of approximately 230,000 distinct CDR3 sequences listed, under 30% are singletons. This clonotype has more than one count but fewer than ten. The antigen remains undetermined. This receptor was obtained from a female patient aged 2-10 years who had a stem cell transplant for congenital amegakaryocytic thrombocytopenia, so the T cells may come from the graft donor. The chain recombines TRBV29-1 with TRBJ2-5; D perhaps matches TRBD2 (6 bases). The material sequenced was PBMCs, mostly from graft donor cells, taken 360 days after TCRalphabeta/CD19-depleted stem cell transplant. CDR3 loop: CSVPQRVLEETQYF. As DNA, the CDR3 is TGCAGCGTTCCCCAGCGGGTTTTGGAAGAGACCCAGTACTTC.